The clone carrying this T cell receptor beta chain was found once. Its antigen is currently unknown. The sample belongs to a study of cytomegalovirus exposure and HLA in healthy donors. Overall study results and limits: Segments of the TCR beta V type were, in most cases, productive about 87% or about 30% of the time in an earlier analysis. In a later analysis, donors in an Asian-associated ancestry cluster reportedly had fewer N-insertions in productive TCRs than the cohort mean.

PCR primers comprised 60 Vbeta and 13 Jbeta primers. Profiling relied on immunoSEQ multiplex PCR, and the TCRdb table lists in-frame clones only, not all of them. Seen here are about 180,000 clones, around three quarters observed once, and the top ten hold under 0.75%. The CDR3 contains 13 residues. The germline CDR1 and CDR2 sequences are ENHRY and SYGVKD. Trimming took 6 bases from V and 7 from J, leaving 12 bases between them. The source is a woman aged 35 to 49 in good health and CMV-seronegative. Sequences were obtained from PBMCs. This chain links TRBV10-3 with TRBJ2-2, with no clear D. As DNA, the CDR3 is TGTGCCATCAGCCCTACCTCCGGCGGGGAGCTGTTTTTT. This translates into CAISPTSGGELFF.